These 28 T cell receptor beta chains originate from one sample sequenced in a study of molecular identifiers for immune sequencing clone quantification. Via MiXCR, TCRdb re-called the PCR reads, giving one row per CDR3 protein. The data show 250,000 to 400,000 distinct CDR3 sequences, with about 20% seen just once and approximately 0.84% held by the top ten. Sequenced material: naive CD8+ T cells from blood, with Jurkat cell RNA spiked in. Described subset: FACS-sorted CD8+CD4-CCR7+CD45RA+ naive T cells. Receptors were obtained from a human donor in good health. Some libraries in this study had Jurkat cell RNA spiked in.

As to this clonotype: With a much larger clone just one base away, this may be a read error. The chain is built from TRBV29-1 and TRBJ2-5; the D gene could be TRBD1 or TRBD2 (5 bases each). V shed 6 bases and J shed 7 bases, with 15 bases lying between them. Looked up from germline, CDR1 is SQVTM and CDR2 is ANQGSEA. This CDR3 spans 12 amino acids. The CDR3 DNA reads TGCAGCGTACATGGGGGTAAAGGGACCCAGTACTTC. It translates to CSVHGGKGTQYF.

This clonotype turned up a few times. The rearrangement uses TRBV4-3 and TRBJ2-2, with no clear D. The CDR3 contains 16 residues. Germline-derived CDR1 and CDR2 are LGHNA and YSLEER. Trimming removed 4 bases from V and 4 bases from J, with 16 bases in between. The CDR3 sequence: CASSPTSGVSTGELFF. The DNA for the CDR3 is TGCGCCAGCAGCCCCACAAGTGGAGTAAGCACCGGGGAGCTGTTTTTT.

The rearrangement links TRBV9 to TRBJ2-6; weak D call: TRBD2 (6 bases). With 3 bases removed from V and 2 bases from J, the gap between germline ends came to 18 bases. The CDR3 extends over 18 amino acids. Germline V gene lookup returns CDR1 SGDLS and CDR2 YYNGEE. CDR3 in amino acids: CASSGRTGVCPGANVLTF. In DNA, the CDR3 is TGTGCCAGCAGCGGGCGAACGGGAGTGTGCCCTGGGGCCAACGTCCTGACTTTC.

To note about this clonotype: A much larger clone lies a single base off, so this may be a read error. The CDR3 reads CASSQNRGGQPQHF. CDR3 nucleotide sequence: TGCGCCAGCAGCCAAAACAGGGGAGGTCAGCCCCAGCATTTT. This chain uses TRBV4-3 with TRBJ1-5, with 7 bases identical to TRBD1. J lost 6 bases, V lost 2 bases, and 4 bases had no gene match. From germline, CDR1 is LGHNA and CDR2 YSLEER. The CDR3 runs to 14 residues.

This clonotype was seen at least ten times. This chain connects TRBV10-3 to TRBJ1-4, with D perhaps matching TRBD1 (6 bases). CDR1 and CDR2 from the germline V gene are ENHRY and SYGVKD. The V gene lost 0 bases and the J gene lost 5 bases, with 10 bases spanning the gap. CDR3 length: 15 amino acids. CDR3 region: CAISESNQGNEKLFF. CDR3 sequence (DNA): TGTGCCATCAGTGAGTCGAATCAGGGGAATGAAAAACTGTTTTTT.

This clonotype was recorded at least ten times. V gene TRBV29-1 combines with J gene TRBJ2-7; D possibly matches TRBD1 or TRBD2 (5 bases each). The CDR3 is made up of 13 amino acids. V lost 5 bases and J lost 7, with 18 bases in between. Germline CDR1 and CDR2: SQVTM and ANQGSEA. The CDR3 bases are TGCAGCGTTACCGGGACCGCCGTGGGGGAGCAGTACTTC. This encodes CSVTGTAVGEQYF.

This clonotype was observed many times. The chain uses TRBV6-5 and TRBJ2-2, with 10 bases matching TRBD1. CDR3 length equals 16 residues. The V and J ends lost 0 bases and 5 bases, in that order; junction bases with no gene match: 3. CDR1 is MNHEY, CDR2 SVGAGI, per germline. CDR3 DNA sequence: TGTGCCAGCAGTTACTCCGGGACAGGGGTTACCGGGGAGCTGTTTTTT. Translation: CASSYSGTGVTGELFF.

This clonotype occurred a few times. The chain links TRBV11-2 to TRBJ1-3; no clear D gene. Looked up from germline, CDR1 is SGHAT and CDR2 is FQNNGV. The V and J ends lost 1 base and 0 bases respectively, with 16 bases between them. The CDR3 runs to 18 residues. CDR3 coding DNA: TGTGCCAGCAGCTTAGGAACGGGCAGCTTCCGCTCTGGAAACACCATATATTTT. This codes for CASSLGTGSFRSGNTIYF.

This clonotype was seen a few times. This may be a read error, as it is one base from a much larger clone. This sequence joins TRBV4-3 and TRBJ2-3; 7 nucleotides align to TRBD2. Germline V gene lookup returns CDR1 LGHNA and CDR2 YSLEER. The CDR3 runs 15 residues. The CDR3 loop reads CASSQASRAGDTRYF. Written as DNA, the CDR3 is TGCGCCAGCAGCCAAGCTAGCAGGGCGGGGGATACGCGGTATTTT.

This clonotype was seen many times. This rearrangement joins TRBV20-1 to TRBJ1-3; unclear D gene. The ends were cut back, 5 bases at V and 2 bases at J, with 13 bases in the middle. The CDR3 extends over 14 amino acids. Germline V CDR1 and CDR2: DFQATT, SNEGSKA (reference sequence). The CDR3 nucleotides are TGCAGTGCTTCCGACCCGAGGGCTGGAAACACCATATATTTT. Residues: CSASDPRAGNTIYF.

This clonotype was seen at least ten times. The CDR3 sequence: CASRRPLQGALTEAFF. The CDR3 nucleotides are TGTGCCAGCAGACGACCGCTCCAGGGGGCGCTTACTGAAGCTTTCTTT. V gene TRBV7-2 combines with J gene TRBJ1-1, with 8 nucleotides matching TRBD1. After removal of 6 bases from V and 5 bases from J, the junction contained 14 bases not matched to a gene. The CDR3 has 16 amino acids. In germline, CDR1 is SGHTA, CDR2 FQGNSA.

In the case of this clonotype: This may come from a read error, since a much larger clone is one base off. The chain is built from TRBV29-1 and TRBJ1-1; TRBD1 is a possible D gene (5 bases). Per germline, CDR1 SQVTM and CDR2 ANQGSEA. The CDR3 loop spans 13 amino acids. The CDR3 region has the DNA TGCAGCGTGGATTCGCCGGGGGTCCCTGAAGCTCTCTTT. Encoded protein: CSVDSPGVPEALF.

This clonotype was recorded once. A much larger clone differs from this one at a single base, so this may be a read error. V gene TRBV27 combines with J gene TRBJ1-6; TRBD1 matches 7 bases. Germline assignment: CDR1 MNHEY and CDR2 SMNVEV (reference sequence). The CDR3 is 15 residues long. Written as DNA, the CDR3 is TGTGCCAGCAGTGGAACAGGGGAGTATAATTCACCCCCCCACTTT. Translated: CASSGTGEYNSPPHF.

This clonotype appeared many times. The CDR3: CASSTSGGTDTQYF. For the CDR3, the DNA is TGTGCCAGCAGCACCAGCGGGGGCACAGATACGCAGTATTTT. This chain uses TRBV11-2 with TRBJ2-3; 7 bases are a match to TRBD2. V shed 5 bases, J shed 1 base, and the junction held 3 bases outside the gene matches. The CDR3 has 14 residues. Germline V gene lookup returns CDR1 SGHAT and CDR2 FQNNGV.

V gene TRBV11-2 combines with J gene TRBJ2-2; 8 nucleotides agree with TRBD1. CDR1 and CDR2 (germline): SGHAT, FQNNGV. V shed 0 bases, J shed 4 bases, and the junction held 1 base outside the gene matches. CDR3 length: 15 amino acids. For the CDR3, the DNA is TGTGCCAGCAGCTTAGAAACAGGGGGCACCGGGGAGCTGTTTTTT. Protein sequence: CASSLETGGTGELFF. Complete variable domain (other parts from reference TRBV11-2 and TRBJ2-2): EAGVAQSPRYKIIEKRQSVAFWCNPISGHATLYWYQQILGQGPKLLIQFQNNGVVDDSQLPKDRFSAERLKGVDSTLKIQPAKLEDSAVYLCASSLETGGTGELFFGEGSRLTVL.

This clonotype was found many times. The rearrangement joins TRBV5-1 to TRBJ2-7; D unresolved. The ends were cut back, 4 bases at V and 3 bases at J, with 11 bases in the middle. This CDR3 spans 13 amino acids. From germline, CDR1 is SGHRS and CDR2 YFSETQ. CDR3 sequence (DNA): TGCGCCAGCAGCCAACACTCCGTCTACGAGCAGTACTTC. Amino acid sequence: CASSQHSVYEQYF.

As for this clonotype: A much larger clone lies a single base off, so this may be a read error. CDR3 residues: CASSGTGSGNIIYF. The CDR3 coding sequence is TGTGCCAGCAGCGGGACAGGTTCTGGAAACATCATATATTTT. The rearrangement links TRBV9 to TRBJ1-3; the match to TRBD1 covers 7 bases. This CDR3 region has 14 residues. Germline lookup yields CDR1 SGDLS and CDR2 YYNGEE.

The table lists this clonotype with a few counts. The chain joins TRBV20-1 to TRBJ1-1; D remains unclear. Trimming pared 0 bases from V and 10 bases from J, leaving 15 bases between. CDR3 length: 13 amino acids. Germline loops: CDR1 DFQATT, CDR2 SNEGSKA (reference sequence). Here the CDR3 reads CSARDRLNALAFF. The DNA of the CDR3 is TGCAGTGCTAGAGATCGGCTCAACGCGTTAGCTTTCTTT.

This clonotype has at least ten counts. V and J are TRBV9 and TRBJ1-2; tentatively, D is TRBD1 (6 bases). The CDR3 contains 19 residues. V dropped 4 bases and J dropped 2 bases, with 27 bases sitting between them. Germline CDR1 reads SGDLS; CDR2 reads YYNGEE. CDR3 loop: CASSPLVSGTSISNYGYTF. The CDR3 DNA reads as TGTGCCAGCAGCCCCCTAGTCTCAGGGACATCAATCTCAAACTATGGCTACACCTTC. The variable domain in full, completed from reference TRBV9 and TRBJ1-2, reads DSGVTQTPKHLITATGQRVTLRCSPRSGDLSVYWYQQSLDQGLQFLIQYYNGEERAKGNILERFSAQQFPDLHSELNLSSLELGDSALYFCASSPLVSGTSISNYGYTFGSGTRLTVV.

This chain links TRBV4-1 with TRBJ2-7; D is undetermined. V lost 0 bases to trimming and J lost 5 bases, with 8 bases between them. CDR3 length: 13 residues. From germline, CDR1 is MGHRA and CDR2 YSYEKL. This chain's CDR3 is CASSQDRRDEQYF. CDR3 DNA sequence: TGCGCCAGCAGCCAAGATCGTAGGGACGAGCAGTACTTC.

The chain links TRBV19 to TRBJ2-7, with 8 bases aligning to TRBD1. The CDR3 covers 13 residues. Germline CDR1 reads LNHDA; CDR2 reads SQIVND (reference sequence). The J segment lost 6 bases and the V segment lost 9 bases, leaving 10 bases of the junction unmatched. In DNA form, the CDR3 reads TGTGCCAGCCGGGACAGGCATTCTCTCGAGCAGTACTTC. Translating gives CASRDRHSLEQYF.

J is TRBJ2-3 and V is TRBV12-3 or TRBV12-4; D ambiguous. This CDR3 contains 17 residues. Trimming removed 3 bases from V and 0 bases from J, with 16 bases in between. CDR3 loop: CASSFSGQRASTDTQYF. Written as DNA, the CDR3 is TGTGCCAGCAGTTTCAGTGGGCAAAGGGCTAGCACAGATACGCAGTATTTT.

This clonotype has ten or more counts. CDR3 DNA sequence: TGTGCCAGCAGCGCCGAGGGGGTCAGGGGAGTCGACTATGGCTACACCTTC. Its translation is CASSAEGVRGVDYGYTF. The V call is TRBV9, the J call TRBJ1-2, with a possible D match to TRBD1 (6 bases). CDR1 is SGDLS and CDR2 is YYNGEE in the germline V gene. This CDR3 has 17 residues. Trimming removed 3 bases at V and 3 bases at J, with 21 bases between.

On this clonotype: Just one base apart from a much larger clone, this may be a read error. This rearrangement joins TRBV7-2 to TRBJ2-3; 12 bases fit TRBD2. The CDR3 is 17 amino acids. Germline V gives CDR1 SGHTA, CDR2 FQGNSA. DNA of the CDR3: TGTGCCAGCAGCTTAGCATCCCGGACTAGCGGGACAGATGCGCAGTATTTT. Its protein is CASSLASRTSGTDAQYF.

This clonotype was recorded at least ten times. V is TRBV7-9 and J is TRBJ2-7; 7 bases map to TRBD1. The V gene end was trimmed by 5 bases and the J gene end by 4 bases; junction bases not matched to a gene: 5. CDR1 and CDR2 from the germline V gene are SEHNR and FQNEAQ (reference sequence). The CDR3 totals 13 residues. The CDR3 region is CASSARQGYEQYF. The CDR3 DNA follows: TGTGCCAGCAGCGCGCGACAGGGTTACGAGCAGTACTTC. Supplemented by reference TRBV7-9 and TRBJ2-7, the full variable domain reads DTGVSQNPRHKITKRGQNVTFRCDPISEHNRLYWYRQTLGQGPEFLTYFQNEAQLEKSRLLSDRFSAERPKGSFSTLEIQRTEQGDSAMYLCASSARQGYEQYFGPGTRLTVT.

This clonotype was observed a single time. The chain combines TRBV27 with TRBJ2-7, with 10 bases identical to TRBD2. Germline V lookup: CDR1 MNHEY, CDR2 SMNVEV (reference sequence). V shed 5 bases, J shed 1 base, and the junction held 14 bases outside the gene matches. The CDR3 covers 18 residues. The CDR3 DNA is TGTGCCAGCAGTCCAGAGACTAGCGGGTTTGGAGGGTCCTACGAGCAGTACTTC. Protein product: CASSPETSGFGGSYEQYF.

This clonotype was counted at least ten times. The rearrangement joins TRBV13 to TRBJ2-2, with TRBD2 matching over 14 bases. Germline CDR1 is PRHDT and CDR2 is FYEKMQ (reference sequence). CDR3 length: 17 residues. J gave up 7 bases and V 5 bases, and 9 bases lay outside the gene matches. The CDR3 DNA sequence: TGTGCCAGCAGCCCCCAGGGACTAGCGGGAGCGGACGGGGAGCTGTTTTTT. Protein: CASSPQGLAGADGELFF. The full variable domain, in which reference TRBV13 and TRBJ2-2 provide the parts outside the CDR3, is AAGVIQSPRHLIKEKRETATLKCYPIPRHDTVYWYQQGPGQDPQFLISFYEKMQSDKGSIPDRFSAQQFSDYHSELNMSSLELGDSALYFCASSPQGLAGADGELFFGEGSRLTVL.

The table lists this clonotype with a few counts. The rearrangement joins TRBV9 to TRBJ1-4, with 10 bases identical to TRBD1. Germline loops: CDR1 SGDLS, CDR2 YYNGEE. The CDR3 contains 16 residues. The V segment lost 0 bases and the J segment 8 bases; nucleotides outside the gene matches: 7. CDR3 nucleotides: TGTGCCAGCAGCGTAGTATCCGGGACAGGGGACGAAAAACTGTTTTTT. It codes for CASSVVSGTGDEKLFF.